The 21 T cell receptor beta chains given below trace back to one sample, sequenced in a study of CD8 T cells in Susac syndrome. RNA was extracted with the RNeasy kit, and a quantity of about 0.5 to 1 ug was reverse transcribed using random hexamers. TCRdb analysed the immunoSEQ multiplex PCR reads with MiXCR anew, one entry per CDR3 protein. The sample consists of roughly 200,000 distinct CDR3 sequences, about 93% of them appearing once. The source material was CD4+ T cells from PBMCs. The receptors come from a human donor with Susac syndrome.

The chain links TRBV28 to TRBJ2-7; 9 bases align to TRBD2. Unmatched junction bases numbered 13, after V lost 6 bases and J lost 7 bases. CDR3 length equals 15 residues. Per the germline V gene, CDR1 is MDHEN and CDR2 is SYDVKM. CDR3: CASSPGLAGTGEQYF. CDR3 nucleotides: TGTGCCAGCAGCCCGGGACTAGCAGGAACCGGGGAGCAGTACTTC.

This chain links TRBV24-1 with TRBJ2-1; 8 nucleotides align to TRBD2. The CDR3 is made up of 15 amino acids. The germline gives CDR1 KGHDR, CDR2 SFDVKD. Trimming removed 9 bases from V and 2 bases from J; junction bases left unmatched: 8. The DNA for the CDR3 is TGTGCCACCGAAGCTAACGGGGGGGCCTACAATGAGCAGTTCTTC. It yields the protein CATEANGGAYNEQFF.

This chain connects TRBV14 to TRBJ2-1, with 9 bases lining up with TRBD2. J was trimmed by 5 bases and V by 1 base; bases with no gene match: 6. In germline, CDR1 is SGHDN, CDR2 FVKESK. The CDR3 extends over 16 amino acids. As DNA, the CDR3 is TGTGCCAGCAGCCAAGCGCTAGCGGGGATAAACAATGAGCAGTTCTTC. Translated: CASSQALAGINNEQFF.

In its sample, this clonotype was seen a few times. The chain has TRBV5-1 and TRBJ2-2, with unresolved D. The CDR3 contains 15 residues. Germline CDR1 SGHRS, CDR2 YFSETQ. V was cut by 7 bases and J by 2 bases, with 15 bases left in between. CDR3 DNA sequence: TGCGCCAGCTCACTGCAAAACGTTAACACCGGGGAGCTGTTTTTT. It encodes CASSLQNVNTGELFF.

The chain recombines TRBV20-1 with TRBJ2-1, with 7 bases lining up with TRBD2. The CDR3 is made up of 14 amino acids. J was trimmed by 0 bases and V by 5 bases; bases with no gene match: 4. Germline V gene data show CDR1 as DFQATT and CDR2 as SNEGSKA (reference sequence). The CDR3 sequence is CSARDYASYNEQFF. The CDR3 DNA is TGCAGTGCTCGGGACTACGCCTCCTACAATGAGCAGTTCTTC.

The CDR3 DNA reads as TGTGCCTGGAGCGGGACTAGCGACACCGGGGAGCTGTTTTTT. As protein: CAWSGTSDTGELFF. The chain joins TRBV30 to TRBJ2-2; 10 nucleotides match TRBD2. The CDR3 runs 14 residues. The ends lost 3 bases at V and 3 bases at J; junction bases unmatched: 1. CDR1 GTSNPN and CDR2 SVGIG come from the germline V gene (reference sequence).

The CDR3 sequence is CASSYSRAGGGTEAFF. The CDR3 DNA reads TGTGCCAGCAGTTACTCCCGGGCAGGGGGAGGCACTGAAGCTTTCTTT. The gene calls are TRBV6-5 and TRBJ1-1, with TRBD1 matching over 7 bases. The germline gives CDR1 MNHEY, CDR2 SVGAGI. Losses at the gene ends were 0 bases for V and 4 bases for J; bases not matched to a gene: 8. The CDR3 runs to 16 residues.

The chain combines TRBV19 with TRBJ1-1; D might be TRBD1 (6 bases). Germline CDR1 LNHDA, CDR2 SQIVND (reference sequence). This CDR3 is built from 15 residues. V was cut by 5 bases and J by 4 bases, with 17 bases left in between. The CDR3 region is CASSARTAGSTEAFF. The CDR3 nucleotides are TGTGCCAGTAGTGCACGGACAGCCGGGAGCACTGAAGCTTTCTTT.

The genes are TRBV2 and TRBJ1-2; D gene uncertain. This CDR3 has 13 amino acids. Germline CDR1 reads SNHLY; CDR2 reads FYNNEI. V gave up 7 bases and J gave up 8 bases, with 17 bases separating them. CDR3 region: CASTSGGSLGYTF. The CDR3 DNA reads TGTGCCAGCACCAGCGGAGGGTCTCTGGGCTACACCTTC.

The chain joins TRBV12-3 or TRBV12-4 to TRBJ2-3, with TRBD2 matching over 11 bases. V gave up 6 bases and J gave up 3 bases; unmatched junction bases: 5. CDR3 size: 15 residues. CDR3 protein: CASSPTSGSTDTQYF. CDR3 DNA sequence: TGTGCCAGCAGCCCCACTAGCGGGAGTACAGATACGCAGTATTTT.

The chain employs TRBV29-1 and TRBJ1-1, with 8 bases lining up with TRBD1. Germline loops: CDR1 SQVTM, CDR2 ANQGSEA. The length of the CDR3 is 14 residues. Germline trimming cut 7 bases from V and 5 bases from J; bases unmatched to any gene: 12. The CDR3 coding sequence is TGCAGCGCCTGGGACAGGCCGACATCGACTGAAGCTTTCTTT. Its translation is CSAWDRPTSTEAFF.

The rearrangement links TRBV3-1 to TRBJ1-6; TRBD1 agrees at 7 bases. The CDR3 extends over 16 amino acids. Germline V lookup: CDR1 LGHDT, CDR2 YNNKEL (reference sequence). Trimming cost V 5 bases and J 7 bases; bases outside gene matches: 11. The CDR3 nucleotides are TGTGCCAGCAGCTCCCGGACAGGAGCCATGAATTCACCCCTCCACTTT. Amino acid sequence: CASSSRTGAMNSPLHF.

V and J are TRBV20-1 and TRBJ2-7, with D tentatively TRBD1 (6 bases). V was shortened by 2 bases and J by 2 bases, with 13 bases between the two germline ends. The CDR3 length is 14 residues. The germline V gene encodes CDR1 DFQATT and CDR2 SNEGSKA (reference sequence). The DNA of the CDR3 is TGCAGTGCTAGATTTCGGGACAAGCCCTACGAGCAGTACTTC. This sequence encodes CSARFRDKPYEQYF.

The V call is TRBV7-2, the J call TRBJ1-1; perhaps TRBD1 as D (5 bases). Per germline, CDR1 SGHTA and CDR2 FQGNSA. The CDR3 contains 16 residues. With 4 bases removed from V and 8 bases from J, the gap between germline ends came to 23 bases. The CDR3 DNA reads TGTGCCAGCAGCTCCGGACTGGGGCCTGCCGTTAGGGAAGCTTTCTTT. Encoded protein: CASSSGLGPAVREAFF.

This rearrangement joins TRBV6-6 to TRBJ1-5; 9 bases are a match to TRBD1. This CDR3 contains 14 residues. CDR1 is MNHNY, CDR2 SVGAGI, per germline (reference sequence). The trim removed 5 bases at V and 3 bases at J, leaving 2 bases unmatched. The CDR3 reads CASSRQGVNQPQHF. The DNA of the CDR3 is TGTGCCAGCAGTCGACAGGGGGTCAATCAGCCCCAGCATTTT.

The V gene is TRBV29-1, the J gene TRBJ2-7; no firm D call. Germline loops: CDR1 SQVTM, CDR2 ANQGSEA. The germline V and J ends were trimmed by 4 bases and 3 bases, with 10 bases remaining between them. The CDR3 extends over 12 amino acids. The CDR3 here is CSVGAGYYEQYF. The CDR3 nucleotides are TGCAGCGTTGGAGCAGGCTACTACGAGCAGTACTTC.

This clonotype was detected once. CDR3 sequence: CASSSYKDGELFF. CDR3 in DNA: TGCGCCAGCAGCAGTTACAAGGACGGGGAGCTGTTTTTT. The chain employs TRBV5-1 and TRBJ2-2; no definite D call. Germline V gene lookup returns CDR1 SGHRS and CDR2 YFSETQ. CDR3 length: 13 residues. Trimming left V 4 bases short and J 7 bases short, with 11 bases between. Looking up the rest from reference TRBV5-1 and TRBJ2-2 gives the full variable domain: KAGVTQTPRYLIKTRGQQVTLSCSPISGHRSVSWYQQTPGQGLQFLFEYFSETQRNKGNFPGRFSGRQFSNSRSEMNVSTLELGDSALYLCASSSYKDGELFFGEGSRLTVL.

The CDR3 loop reads CSVALANEKLFF. For the CDR3, the DNA is TGCAGCGTTGCACTAGCTAATGAAAAACTGTTTTTT. The genes are TRBV29-1 and TRBJ1-4; D is ambiguous. V was pared by 4 bases and J by 3 bases, with 6 bases between. The CDR3 has 12 amino acids. Per the germline V gene, CDR1 is SQVTM and CDR2 is ANQGSEA.

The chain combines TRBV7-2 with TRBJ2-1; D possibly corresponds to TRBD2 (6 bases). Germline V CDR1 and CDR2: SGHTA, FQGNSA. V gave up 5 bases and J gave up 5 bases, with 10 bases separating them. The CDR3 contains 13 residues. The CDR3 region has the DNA TGTGCCAGCAGCCCGGGACTCGACAATGAGCAGTTCTTC. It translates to CASSPGLDNEQFF.

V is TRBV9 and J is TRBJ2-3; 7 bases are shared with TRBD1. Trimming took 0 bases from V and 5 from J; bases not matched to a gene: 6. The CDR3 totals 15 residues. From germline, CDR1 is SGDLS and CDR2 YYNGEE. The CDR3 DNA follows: TGTGCCAGCAGCGTAGAAGGGGGCAGGGAAGATACGCAGTATTTT. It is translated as CASSVEGGREDTQYF.

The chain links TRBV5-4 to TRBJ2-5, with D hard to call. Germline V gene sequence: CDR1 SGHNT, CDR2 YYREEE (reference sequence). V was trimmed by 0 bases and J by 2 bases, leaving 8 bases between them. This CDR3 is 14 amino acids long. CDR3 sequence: CASSLAGTQETQYF. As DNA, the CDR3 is TGTGCCAGCAGCTTGGCCGGCACACAAGAGACCCAGTACTTC.